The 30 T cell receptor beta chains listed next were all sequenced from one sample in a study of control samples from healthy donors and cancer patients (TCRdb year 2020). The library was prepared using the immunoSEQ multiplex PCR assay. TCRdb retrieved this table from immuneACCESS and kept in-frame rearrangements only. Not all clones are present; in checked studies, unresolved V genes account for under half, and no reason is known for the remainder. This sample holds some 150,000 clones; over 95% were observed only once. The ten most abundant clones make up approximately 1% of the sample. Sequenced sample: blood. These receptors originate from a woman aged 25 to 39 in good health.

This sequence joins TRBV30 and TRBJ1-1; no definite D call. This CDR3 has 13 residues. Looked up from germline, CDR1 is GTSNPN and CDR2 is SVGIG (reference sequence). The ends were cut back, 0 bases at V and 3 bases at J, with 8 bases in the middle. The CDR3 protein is CAWSVRLDTEAFF. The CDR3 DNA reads TGTGCCTGGAGTGTACGGTTAGACACTGAAGCTTTCTTT.

The CDR3 coding sequence is TGTGCTAGTGGCCCGGACATAAATCAGCCCCAGCATTTT. Translating gives CASGPDINQPQHF. The chain uses TRBV12-5 and TRBJ1-5, with D perhaps matching TRBD1 (5 bases). Germline-derived CDR1 and CDR2 are LGHNT and FRNRAP. V was cut by 6 bases and J by 4 bases, with 10 bases left in between. The length of the CDR3 is 13 residues.

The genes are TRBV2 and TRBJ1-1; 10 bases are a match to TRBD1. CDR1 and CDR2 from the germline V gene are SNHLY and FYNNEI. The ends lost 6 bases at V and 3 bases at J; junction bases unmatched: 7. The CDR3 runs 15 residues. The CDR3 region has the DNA TGTGCCAGCAGAGGACAGGGGGTTATAGACACTGAAGCTTTCTTT. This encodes CASRGQGVIDTEAFF.

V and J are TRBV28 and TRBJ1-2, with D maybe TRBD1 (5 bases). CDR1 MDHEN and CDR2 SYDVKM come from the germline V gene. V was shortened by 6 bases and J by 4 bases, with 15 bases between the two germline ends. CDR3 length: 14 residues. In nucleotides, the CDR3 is TGTGCCAGCAGCACCCCCAACAGGTTCTATGGCTACACCTTC. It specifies CASSTPNRFYGYTF.

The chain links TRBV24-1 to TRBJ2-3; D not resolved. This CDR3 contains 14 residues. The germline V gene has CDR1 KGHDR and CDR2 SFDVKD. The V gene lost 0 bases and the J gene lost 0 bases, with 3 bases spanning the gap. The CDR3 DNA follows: TGTGCCACCAGTGATTTGACTAGCACAGATACGCAGTATTTT. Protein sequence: CATSDLTSTDTQYF.

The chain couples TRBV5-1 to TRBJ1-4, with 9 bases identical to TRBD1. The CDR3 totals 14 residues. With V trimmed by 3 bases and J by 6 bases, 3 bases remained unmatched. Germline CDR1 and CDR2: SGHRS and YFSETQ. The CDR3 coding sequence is TGCGCCAGCAGCTGGGACAGGGTGGATGAAAAACTGTTTTTT. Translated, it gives CASSWDRVDEKLFF.

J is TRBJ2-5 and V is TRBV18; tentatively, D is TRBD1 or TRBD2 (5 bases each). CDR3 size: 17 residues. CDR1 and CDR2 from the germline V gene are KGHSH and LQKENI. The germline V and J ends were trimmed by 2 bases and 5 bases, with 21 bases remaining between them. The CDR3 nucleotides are TGTGCCAGCTCACCAACCGGCGGGCGAGGGGATGGGGAGACCCAGTACTTC. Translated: CASSPTGGRGDGETQYF.

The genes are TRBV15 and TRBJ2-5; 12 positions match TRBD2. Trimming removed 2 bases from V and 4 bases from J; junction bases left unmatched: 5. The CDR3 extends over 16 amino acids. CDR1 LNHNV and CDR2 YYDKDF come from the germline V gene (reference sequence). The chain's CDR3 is CATSRLAGGPRETQYF. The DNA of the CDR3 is TGTGCCACCAGCAGACTAGCGGGAGGGCCCCGAGAGACCCAGTACTTC.

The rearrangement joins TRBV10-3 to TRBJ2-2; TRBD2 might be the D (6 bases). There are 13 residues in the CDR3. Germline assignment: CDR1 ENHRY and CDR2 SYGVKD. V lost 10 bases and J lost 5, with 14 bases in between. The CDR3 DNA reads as TGTGCCAACCGGCGGGAAGGGACCGGGGAGCTGTTTTTT. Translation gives CANRREGTGELFF.

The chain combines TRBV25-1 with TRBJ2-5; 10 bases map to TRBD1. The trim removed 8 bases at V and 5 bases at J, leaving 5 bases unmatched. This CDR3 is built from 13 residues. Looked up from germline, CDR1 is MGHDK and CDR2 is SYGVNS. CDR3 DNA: TGTGCCAGCTTTCGGACAGGGGGGGAGACCCAGTACTTC. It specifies CASFRTGGETQYF.

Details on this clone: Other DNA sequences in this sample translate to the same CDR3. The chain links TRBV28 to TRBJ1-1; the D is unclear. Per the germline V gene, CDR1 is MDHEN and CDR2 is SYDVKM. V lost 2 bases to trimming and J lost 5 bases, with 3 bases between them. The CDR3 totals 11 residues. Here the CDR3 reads CASSLGTEAFF. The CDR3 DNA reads TGTGCCAGCAGTTTAGGGACTGAAGCTTTCTTT.

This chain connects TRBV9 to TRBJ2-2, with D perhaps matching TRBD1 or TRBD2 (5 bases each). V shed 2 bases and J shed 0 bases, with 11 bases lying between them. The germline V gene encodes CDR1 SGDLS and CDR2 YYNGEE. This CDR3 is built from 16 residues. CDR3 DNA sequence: TGTGCCAGCAGCGTTCGAGGGACGACGAACACCGGGGAGCTGTTTTTT. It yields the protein CASSVRGTTNTGELFF.

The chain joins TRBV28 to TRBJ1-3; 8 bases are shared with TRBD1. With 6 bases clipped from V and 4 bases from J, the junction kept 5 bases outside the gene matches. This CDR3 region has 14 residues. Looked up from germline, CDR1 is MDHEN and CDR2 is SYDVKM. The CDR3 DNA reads TGTGCCAGCAGATCAGGGGGCGCAGGAAACACCATATATTTT. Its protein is CASRSGGAGNTIYF.

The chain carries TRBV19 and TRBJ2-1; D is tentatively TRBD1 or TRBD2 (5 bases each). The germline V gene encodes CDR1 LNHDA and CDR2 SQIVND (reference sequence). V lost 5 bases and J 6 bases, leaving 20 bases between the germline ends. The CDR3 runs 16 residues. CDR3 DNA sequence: TGTGCCAGTAGTGACCCCAGGGACCTTTCAGCCAATGAGCAGTTCTTC. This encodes CASSDPRDLSANEQFF.

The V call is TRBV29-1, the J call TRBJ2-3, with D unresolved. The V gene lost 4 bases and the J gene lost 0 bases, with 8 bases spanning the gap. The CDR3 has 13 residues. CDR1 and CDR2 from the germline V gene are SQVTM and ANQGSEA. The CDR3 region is CSVGGTSTDTQYF. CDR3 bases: TGCAGCGTTGGTGGAACTAGCACAGATACGCAGTATTTT.

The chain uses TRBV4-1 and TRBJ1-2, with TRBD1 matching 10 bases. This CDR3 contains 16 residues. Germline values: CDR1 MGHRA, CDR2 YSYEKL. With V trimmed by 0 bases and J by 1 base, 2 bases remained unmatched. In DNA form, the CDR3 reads TGCGCCAGCAGCCAAGATGGGACAGGGGTTAACTATGGCTACACCTTC. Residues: CASSQDGTGVNYGYTF.

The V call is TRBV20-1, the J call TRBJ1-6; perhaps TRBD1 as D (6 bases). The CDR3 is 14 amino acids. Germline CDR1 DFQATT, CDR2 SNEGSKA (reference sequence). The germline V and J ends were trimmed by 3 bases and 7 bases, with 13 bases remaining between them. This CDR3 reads CSASPGGGNSPLHF. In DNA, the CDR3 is TGCAGTGCTAGTCCCGGGGGCGGAAATTCACCCCTCCACTTT.

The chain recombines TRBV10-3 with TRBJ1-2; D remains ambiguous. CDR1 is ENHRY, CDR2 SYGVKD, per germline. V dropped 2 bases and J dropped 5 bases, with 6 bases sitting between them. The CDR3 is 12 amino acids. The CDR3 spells CAISEDGYGYTF. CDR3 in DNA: TGTGCCATCAGTGAGGACGGTTATGGCTACACCTTC.

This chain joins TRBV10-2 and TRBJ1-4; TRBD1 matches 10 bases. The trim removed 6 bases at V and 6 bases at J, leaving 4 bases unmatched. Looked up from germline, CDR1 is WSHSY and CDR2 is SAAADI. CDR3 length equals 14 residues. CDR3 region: CASRTGTGDEKLFF. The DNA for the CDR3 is TGCGCCAGCAGAACCGGGACAGGGGATGAAAAACTGTTTTTT.

The CDR3 DNA sequence: TGTGCCAGCAGTGAGCACAGGGTTAATGAGCAGTTCTTC. This translates into CASSEHRVNEQFF. The chain has TRBV2 and TRBJ2-1; a possible D gene is TRBD1 (6 bases). The V and J ends lost 3 bases and 7 bases respectively, with 10 bases between them. This CDR3 has 13 residues. The germline V gene has CDR1 SNHLY and CDR2 FYNNEI.

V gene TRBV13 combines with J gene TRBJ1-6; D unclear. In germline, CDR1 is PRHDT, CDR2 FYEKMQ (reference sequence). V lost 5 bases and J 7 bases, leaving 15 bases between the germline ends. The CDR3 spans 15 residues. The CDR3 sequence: CASSTTGRANSPLHF. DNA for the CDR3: TGTGCCAGCAGCACAACCGGGAGAGCGAATTCACCCCTCCACTTT.

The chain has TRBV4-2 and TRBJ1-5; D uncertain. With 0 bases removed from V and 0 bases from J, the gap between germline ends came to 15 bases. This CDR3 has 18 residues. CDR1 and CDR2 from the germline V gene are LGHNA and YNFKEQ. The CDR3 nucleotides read TGTGCCAGCAGCCAAGATTCCGACAACAGTTATAGCAATCAGCCCCAGCATTTT. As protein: CASSQDSDNSYSNQPQHF.

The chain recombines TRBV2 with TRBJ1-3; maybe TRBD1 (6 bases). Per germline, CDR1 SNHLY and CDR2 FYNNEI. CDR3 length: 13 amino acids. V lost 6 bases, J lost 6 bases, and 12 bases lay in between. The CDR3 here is CASRDRRVNTIYF. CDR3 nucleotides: TGTGCCAGCAGGGACAGACGAGTAAACACCATATATTTT. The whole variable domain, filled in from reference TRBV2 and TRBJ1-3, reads EPEVTQTPSHQVTQMGQEVILRCVPISNHLYFYWYRQILGQKVEFLVSFYNNEISEKSEIFDDQFSVERPDGSNFTLKIRSTKLEDSAMYFCASRDRRVNTIYFGEGSWLTVV.

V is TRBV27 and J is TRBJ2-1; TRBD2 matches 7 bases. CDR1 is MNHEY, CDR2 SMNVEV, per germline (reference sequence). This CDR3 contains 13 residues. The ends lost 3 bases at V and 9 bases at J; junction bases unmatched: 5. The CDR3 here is CASSLGLPLEQFF. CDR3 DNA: TGTGCCAGCAGTTTGGGACTACCCCTTGAGCAGTTCTTC.

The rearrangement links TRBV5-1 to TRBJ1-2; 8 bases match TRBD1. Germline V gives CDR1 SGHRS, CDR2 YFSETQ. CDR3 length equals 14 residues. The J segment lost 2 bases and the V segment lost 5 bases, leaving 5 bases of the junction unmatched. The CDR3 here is CASSSGQGNYGYTF. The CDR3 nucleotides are TGCGCCAGCAGTTCTGGACAGGGCAACTATGGCTACACCTTC.

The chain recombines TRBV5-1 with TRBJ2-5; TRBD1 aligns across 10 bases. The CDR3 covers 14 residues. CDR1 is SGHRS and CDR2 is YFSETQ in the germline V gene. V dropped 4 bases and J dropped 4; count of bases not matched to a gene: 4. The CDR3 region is CASSPRTGGETQYF. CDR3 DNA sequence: TGCGCCAGCAGCCCTAGGACAGGGGGAGAGACCCAGTACTTC.

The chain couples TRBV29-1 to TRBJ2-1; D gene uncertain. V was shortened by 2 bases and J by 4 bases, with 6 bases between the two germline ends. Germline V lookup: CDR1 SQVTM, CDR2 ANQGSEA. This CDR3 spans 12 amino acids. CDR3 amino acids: CSVEPQYNEQFF. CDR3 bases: TGCAGCGTTGAACCACAGTACAATGAGCAGTTCTTC.

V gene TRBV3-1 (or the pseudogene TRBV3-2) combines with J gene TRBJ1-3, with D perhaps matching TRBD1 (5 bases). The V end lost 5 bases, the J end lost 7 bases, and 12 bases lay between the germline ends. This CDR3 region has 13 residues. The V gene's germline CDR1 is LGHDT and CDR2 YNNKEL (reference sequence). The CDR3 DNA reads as TGTGCCAGCAGCTGGGGGAGAGGGAACACCATATATTTT. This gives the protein CASSWGRGNTIYF.

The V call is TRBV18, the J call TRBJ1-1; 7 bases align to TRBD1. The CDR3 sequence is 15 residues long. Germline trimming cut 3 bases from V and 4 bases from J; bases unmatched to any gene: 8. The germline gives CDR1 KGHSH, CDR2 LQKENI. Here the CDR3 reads CASSPQGGAATEAFF. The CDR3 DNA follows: TGTGCCAGCTCACCCCAGGGGGGGGCTGCCACTGAAGCTTTCTTT.

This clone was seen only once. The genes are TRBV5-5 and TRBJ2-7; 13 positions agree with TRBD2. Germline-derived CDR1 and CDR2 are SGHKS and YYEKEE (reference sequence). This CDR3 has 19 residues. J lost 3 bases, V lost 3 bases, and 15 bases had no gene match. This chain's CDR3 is CASSSGTSGIFLSGYEQYF. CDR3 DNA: TGTGCCAGCAGCTCCGGGACTAGCGGGATTTTTTTAAGTGGCTACGAGCAGTACTTC.